A selection of T cell receptor beta chains follows, all from one sample in a study of post-analysis software for immune sequencing data. TCRdb passed the PCR reads through MiXCR, listing each CDR3 protein once. The sample shows 600,000 to 750,000 distinct CDR3 sequences, about 60% of them seen only once. The sample consisted of blood. Receptors originate from a girl between 2 and 10 years old with multiple sclerosis. The CDR3 runs from the conserved cysteine through the conserved F or W. Each record gives: J gene, clone size, D gene, V gene, CDR3 DNA, CDR3 protein. The D gene is left open where the match is weak. Expanded clones get a size class; other rows say once, few or many, or leave the size out.

J: TRBJ2-1; size: -; D: -; V: TRBV18; DNA: TGTGCCAGCTCAGAGCACAGAGATTCCAATGAGCAGTTCTTC; CDR3: CASSEHRDSNEQFF
J: TRBJ2-7; size: -; D: TRBD1; V: TRBV7-2; DNA: TGTGCCAGCAGCTTAGCGACAGGGTATCTCGAGCAGTACTTC; CDR3: CASSLATGYLEQYF
J: TRBJ2-1; size: few; D: TRBD2; V: TRBV29-1; DNA: TGCAGCGTTGAGTCCACTAGCGGCCTCAATGAGCAGTTCTTC; CDR3: CSVESTSGLNEQFF
J: TRBJ1-1; size: -; D: -; V: TRBV6-6; DNA: TGTGCCATCACCTCGGGGAGAGGAAATGGTGAAGCTTTCTTT; CDR3: CAITSGRGNGEAFF
J: TRBJ2-3; size: -; D: -; V: TRBV14; DNA: TGTGCCAGCAGCCAAGTTTTTCCAGATACGCAGTATTTT; CDR3: CASSQVFPDTQYF
J: TRBJ2-1; size: few; D: -; V: TRBV20-1; DNA: TGCAGTGCTAGAGTCTCCCCCCAGGGTCAGTTCTTC; CDR3: CSARVSPQGQFF
J: TRBJ1-2; size: once; D: TRBD1; V: TRBV29-1; DNA: TGCAGCGTTCTTGGGACAGGGGGTAATGGCTACACCTTC; CDR3: CSVLGTGGNGYTF
J: TRBJ2-3; size: few; D: -; V: TRBV4-2; DNA: TGTGCCAGCAGCCCCTGGGAAGATATCACAGATACGCAGTATTTT; CDR3: CASSPWEDITDTQYF
J: TRBJ1-2; size: few; D: TRBD1; V: TRBV20-1; DNA: TGCAGTGCTAGGGGACAGGGTAACTATGGCTACACCTTC; CDR3: CSARGQGNYGYTF
J: TRBJ2-1; size: -; D: -; V: TRBV5-1; DNA: TGCGCCAGCAGCACGGGACTCTTTGACAATGAGCAGTTCTTC; CDR3: CASSTGLFDNEQFF
J: TRBJ2-1; size: -; D: -; V: TRBV5-5; DNA: TGCGCCAGCAGCTTGCAGGGTAGCAATGAGCAGTTCTTC; CDR3: CASSLQGSNEQFF
J: TRBJ2-3; size: -; D: -; V: TRBV24-1; DNA: TGTGCCACCAGTGATCCCACAGATACGCAGTATTTT; CDR3: CATSDPTDTQYF
J: TRBJ2-5; size: few; D: -; V: TRBV20-1; DNA: TGCAGTGCTAGATCCAGCACCGGCGAGACCCAGTACTTC; CDR3: CSARSSTGETQYF
J: TRBJ1-1; size: -; D: -; V: TRBV12-3/TRBV12-4; DNA: TGTGCCAGCAGTCCAGGGGAGTTGATGAACACTGAAGCTTTCTTT; CDR3: CASSPGELMNTEAFF
J: TRBJ2-5; size: -; D: TRBD2; V: TRBV2; DNA: TGTGCCAGCAGTGAGGCGGGACTAGGGGGATTAGAGACCCAGTACTTC; CDR3: CASSEAGLGGLETQYF
J: TRBJ2-5; size: -; D: TRBD2; V: TRBV7-2; DNA: TGTGCCAGCGTTTCCCGGGGGGGAGGAGAGACCCAGTACTTC; CDR3: CASVSRGGGETQYF
J: TRBJ2-1; size: -; D: -; V: TRBV6-6; DNA: TGTGCCAGCAGCCACGTAGACGGATACAATGAGCAGTTCTTC; CDR3: CASSHVDGYNEQFF
J: TRBJ2-1; size: -; D: -; V: TRBV4-3; DNA: TGCGCCAGCAGCCCGTGGAGCGCCGATAGTGAGCAGTTCTTC; CDR3: CASSPWSADSEQFF
J: TRBJ2-7; size: -; D: TRBD1; V: TRBV6-5; DNA: TGTGCCAGCAGTAAACAGGGGGTCTACGAGCAGTACTTC; CDR3: CASSKQGVYEQYF
J: TRBJ2-3; size: few; D: -; V: TRBV6-5; DNA: TGTGCCAGCAGTCAGGACAGTCGAGATACGCAGTATTTT; CDR3: CASSQDSRDTQYF
J: TRBJ2-1; size: -; D: TRBD1; V: TRBV11-2; DNA: TGTGCCAGCAGCAAAGCTGGGACAGCCTCCTACAATGAGCAGTTCTTC; CDR3: CASSKAGTASYNEQFF
J: TRBJ2-3; size: -; D: TRBD2; V: TRBV12-3/TRBV12-4; DNA: TGTGCCAGCAGCAGCCGGCTCATAGCGGGAGGTGCGGCAGATACGCAGTATTTT; CDR3: CASSSRLIAGGAADTQYF
J: TRBJ2-3; size: -; D: -; V: TRBV7-3; DNA: TGTGCCAGCAGCTCCCGCGCCGCCGGGGCGCAGTATTTT; CDR3: CASSSRAAGAQYF
J: TRBJ2-1; size: few; D: TRBD1; V: TRBV20-1; DNA: TGCAGTGCTAGAGATCCGGGACAGGGGTTGGATGAGCAGTTCTTC; CDR3: CSARDPGQGLDEQFF
J: TRBJ2-5; size: many; D: -; V: TRBV29-1; DNA: TGCAGCGTTGAAAAAGAGACCCAGTACTTC; CDR3: CSVEKETQYF
J: TRBJ2-5; size: -; D: -; V: TRBV20-1; DNA: TGCAGTGTCGAGGGCTTCTGGGGAGAGACCCAGTACTTC; CDR3: CSVEGFWGETQYF
J: TRBJ2-2; size: -; D: TRBD1; V: TRBV29-1; DNA: TGCAGCGCGGAGAGGGGGCGGGACACCGGGGAGCTGTTTTTT; CDR3: CSAERGRDTGELFF
J: TRBJ2-5; size: -; D: -; V: TRBV5-6; DNA: TGTGCCAGCAGCTTGGCAGGGGGGGTTATCCAAGAGACCCAGTACTTC; CDR3: CASSLAGGVIQETQYF